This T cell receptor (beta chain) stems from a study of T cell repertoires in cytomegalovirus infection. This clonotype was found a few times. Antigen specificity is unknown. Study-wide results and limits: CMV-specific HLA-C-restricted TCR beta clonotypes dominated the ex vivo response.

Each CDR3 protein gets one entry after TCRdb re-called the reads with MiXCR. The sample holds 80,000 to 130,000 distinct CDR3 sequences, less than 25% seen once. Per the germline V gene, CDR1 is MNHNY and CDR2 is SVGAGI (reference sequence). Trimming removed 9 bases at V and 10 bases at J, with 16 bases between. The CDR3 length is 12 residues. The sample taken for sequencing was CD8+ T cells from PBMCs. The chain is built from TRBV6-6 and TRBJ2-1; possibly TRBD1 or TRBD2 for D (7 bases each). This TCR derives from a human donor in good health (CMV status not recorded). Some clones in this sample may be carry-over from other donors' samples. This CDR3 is CASCQGGGEQFF. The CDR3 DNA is TGTGCCAGTTGCCAGGGGGGGGGCGAGCAGTTCTTC.